This TCR beta chain was recovered during a study of blood T cell repertoires in COVID-19. Across the study: Spain, Italy and the United States supplied samples that represented acute and convalescent COVID-19. From T cells, B-cell-depleted T cells, or PBMCs came the material, which was cDNA or gDNA.

Germline V gene lookup returns CDR1 MNHEY and CDR2 SMNVEV (reference sequence). The CDR3 runs 14 residues. The ends lost 6 bases at V and 7 bases at J; junction bases unmatched: 9. Original analysis: From reference gene primer amplification, estimates of nucleated cell counts were derived. Only in-frame clones appear in the TCRdb table, and some are missing; sequencing was by immunoSEQ multiplex PCR. That table is the source of V, J and clone size, and D and trimming were worked out from the DNA. The sample has about 240,000 clones; almost 85% are singletons. The TCR comes from a man aged 50 to 60 with acute or convalescent COVID-19. The chain links TRBV27 to TRBJ2-1; 7 bases line up with TRBD2. The specimen sequenced was peripheral blood. This CDR3 is CASSEPGLRNEQFF. DNA of the CDR3: TGTGCCAGCAGCGAGCCGGGACTACGAAATGAGCAGTTCTTC.